This TCR beta chain stems from a study of T cell responses to AZD1222 COVID-19 vaccine. Comments on this clone: The antigen is unknown.

Germline loops: CDR1 KGHSH, CDR2 LQKENI. Trimming cost V 3 bases and J 7 bases; bases outside gene matches: 8. This CDR3 is built from 14 residues. Notes on the study in general: Per reports, nearly half of all spike-specific TCRs target regions that are unmutated in variants.

Only in-frame clones appear in the TCRdb table, and some are missing; sequencing was by immunoSEQ multiplex PCR. The profile shows under 200,000 clones, approximately 93% of them singletons. The sequencing here drew on peripheral blood, taken on day 0 of AZD1222 vaccination. This TCR was recovered from an adult in good health. The V and J genes are TRBV18 and TRBJ2-7; 8 nucleotides agree with TRBD2. CDR3 sequence reads: CASSPGLDLGEQYF. CDR3 bases: TGTGCCAGCTCACCGGGACTAGACCTGGGTGAGCAGTACTTC.